This T cell receptor (beta chain) was identified during a study of cytotoxic CD8 clonotypes in ibrutinib-treated CLL. Study in general: Overall, some 25 responses were partial and 2 complete; following median approximately 73 months, approximately 15 patients stayed remitted and some 12 progressed.

Clones were sequenced by immunoSEQ multiplex PCR, and TCRdb holds only the in-frame ones, with some missing. The sample comprises roughly 250,000 clones, about three quarters of which are singletons, and roughly 15% rests with the top ten. Notes on the study in general: The study found baseline clonality above age-matched healthy donors, tracking circulating CD8+ T-cell counts. Increased clonality at ibrutinib response gave way to a return toward baseline at progression. Public clonotypes occurred uncommonly; on treatment, they contracted or remained stable.

A word on this clone: The antigen is undetermined.

This sequence was found in a human donor with chronic lymphocytic leukemia. Sequencing used PBMCs, obtained after 24 months of ibrutinib treatment.

The CDR3 bases are TGTGCCAGCAGTTCTACTAGCTTTAGCACAGATACGCAGTATTTT. Protein product: CASSSTSFSTDTQYF. This chain links TRBV6-1 with TRBJ2-3; D may be TRBD2 (6 bases). Trimming stripped 5 bases from V and 0 bases from J, with 12 bases between. Germline loops: CDR1 MNHNS, CDR2 SASEGT. The CDR3 totals 15 residues.